This T cell receptor (beta chain) was observed in a study of beta chain features in type 1 diabetes. Broader study findings: TCRB CDR3s were moderately but significantly shorter in Type 1 diabetes patients in all four CD4+ subsets.

CDR1 and CDR2 (germline): MNHEY, SMNVEV (reference sequence). V gave up 3 bases and J gave up 2 bases, with 12 bases separating them. The CDR3 runs 15 residues. A remark on this clone: Its antigen remains unknown.

Expressed TCRB transcripts were sequenced, since all the RNA that had been isolated was reverse transcribed. Assay used: immunoSEQ multiplex PCR; TCRdb lists only in-frame clones, some missing. In the table there are over 20,000 clones, about three fifths of which are singletons. The TCR was taken from a young man with type 1 diabetes. The sample was stem cell memory CD4+ T cells from blood. The chain recombines TRBV27 with TRBJ2-3, with D possibly matching TRBD2 (6 bases). CDR3 in amino acids: CASSLFPGDTDTQYF. In DNA, the CDR3 is TGTGCCAGCAGTTTGTTCCCGGGGGACACAGATACGCAGTATTTT.